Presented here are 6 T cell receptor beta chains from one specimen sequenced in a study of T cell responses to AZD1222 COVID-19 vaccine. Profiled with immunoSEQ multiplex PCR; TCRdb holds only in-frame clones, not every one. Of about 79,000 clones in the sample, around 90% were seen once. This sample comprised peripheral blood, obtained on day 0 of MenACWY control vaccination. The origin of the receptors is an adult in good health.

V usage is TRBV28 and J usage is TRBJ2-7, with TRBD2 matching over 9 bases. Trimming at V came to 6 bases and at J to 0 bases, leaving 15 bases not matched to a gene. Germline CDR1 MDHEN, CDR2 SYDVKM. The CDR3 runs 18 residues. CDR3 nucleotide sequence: TGTGCCAGCAGGGGGCGTGGAAGACTAGCGGATAACTCCTACGAGCAGTACTTC. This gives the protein CASRGRGRLADNSYEQYF.

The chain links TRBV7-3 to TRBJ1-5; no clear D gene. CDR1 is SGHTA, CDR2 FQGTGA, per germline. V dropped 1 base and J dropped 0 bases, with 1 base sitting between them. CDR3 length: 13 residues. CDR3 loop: CASSLNSNQPQHF. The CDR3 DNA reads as TGTGCCAGCAGCTTAAATAGCAATCAGCCCCAGCATTTT.

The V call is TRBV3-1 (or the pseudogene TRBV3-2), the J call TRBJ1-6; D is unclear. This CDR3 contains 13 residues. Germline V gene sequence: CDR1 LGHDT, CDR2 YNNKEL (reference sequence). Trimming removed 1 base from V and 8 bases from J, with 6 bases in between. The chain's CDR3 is CASSQGEDSPLHF. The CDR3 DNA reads TGTGCCAGCAGCCAAGGTGAAGATTCACCCCTCCACTTT.

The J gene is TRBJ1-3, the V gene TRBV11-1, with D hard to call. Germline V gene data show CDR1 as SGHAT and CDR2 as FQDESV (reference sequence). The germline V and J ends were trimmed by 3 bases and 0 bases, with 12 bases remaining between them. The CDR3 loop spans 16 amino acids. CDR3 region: CASSFGRIISGNTIYF. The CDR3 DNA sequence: TGTGCCAGCAGCTTCGGCAGGATTATCTCTGGAAACACCATATATTTT.

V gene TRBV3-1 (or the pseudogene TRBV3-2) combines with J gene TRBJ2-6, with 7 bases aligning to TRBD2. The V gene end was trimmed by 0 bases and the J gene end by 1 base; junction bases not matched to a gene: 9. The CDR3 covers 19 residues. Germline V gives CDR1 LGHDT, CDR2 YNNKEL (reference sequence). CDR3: CASSQDGEGRVSGANVLTF. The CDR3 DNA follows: TGTGCCAGCAGCCAAGATGGAGAAGGGAGGGTTTCTGGGGCCAACGTCCTGACTTTC.

The CDR3 sequence: CASSLVTTSSYNEQFF. The CDR3 DNA follows: TGTGCCAGCAGCTTAGTGACCACCAGCTCCTACAATGAGCAGTTCTTC. The J gene is TRBJ2-1, the V gene TRBV11-2; no firm D call. Trimming took off 1 base at V and 0 bases at J, with 10 bases between the two ends. The CDR3 is 16 residues long. Germline values: CDR1 SGHAT, CDR2 FQNNGV.